The present T cell receptor (beta chain) was sequenced within a study of vaccination effects on CD4 cells after COVID-19. For the study at large: Samples were taken post-vaccine, and their median timing was 72 days after the second dose. Findings and limits, study-wide: Substantial clonal contraction characterized both infection- and vaccine-induced clones late after vaccination.

Looked up from germline, CDR1 is SEHNR and CDR2 is FQNEAQ (reference sequence). The CDR3 runs to 14 residues. Trimming removed 5 bases at V and 6 bases at J, with 15 bases between. On this clone: No antigen is known for it.

TCRdb keeps only in-frame clones here, not all; method: immunoSEQ multiplex PCR. The sample lists approximately 70,000 clones, around 70% occurring once. Culture lasted under 13 days before CD4+ T cell isolation. All study participants received two doses of BNT162b2 or mRNA-1273 vaccine. According to the study, vaccine recipients showed no prior SARS-CoV-2 infection and negative nucleocapsid antibodies. On day 3 and again on day 7, half the medium was replaced with IL-2 medium. This TCR was recovered from a human donor who received a COVID-19 vaccine. The sample in question was CD4+ T cells from PBMCs cultured without peptide, obtained after COVID-19 vaccination. The rearrangement joins TRBV7-9 to TRBJ2-3; maybe TRBD1 (5 bases). The CDR3 bases are TGTGCCAGCAGCCTAAATCAGGGTTCGGATACGCAGTATTTT. It specifies CASSLNQGSDTQYF.